Listed below are T cell receptor beta chains from one sample, sequenced in a study of high-grade serous ovarian cancer treatment subgroups. Here immunoSEQ multiplex PCR was the method, and the copy in TCRdb shows in-frame clones only, minus some. Of several thousand clones in the sample, more than 60% were seen once. Sequencing was carried out using tumor tissue. The origin of the receptors is a human donor with high-grade serous ovarian cancer. Each CDR3 is given with its conserved first and last residue. The order of the fields is CDR3 protein, CDR3 DNA, J gene, D gene, clone size, V gene. A D gene is named only where the DNA matches it firmly. Not all rows give a size; the values are once, few, many and, for expanded clones, a class.

CASSLEGPGVGEAFF,TGCGCCAGCAGCTTGGAAGGACCCGGGGTTGGTGAAGCTTTCTTT,TRBJ1-1,-,-,TRBV5-1
CASSARQTSNEKLFF,TGTGCCAGCAGCGCCCGCCAAACAAGTAATGAAAAACTGTTTTTT,TRBJ1-4,-,few,TRBV28
CASSLASVEYGYTF,TGTGCCAGCAGCTTAGCCTCGGTCGAGTATGGCTACACCTTC,TRBJ1-2,-,-,TRBV7-2
CASSNHRAVNTEAFF,TGTGCCAGCAGTAACCACAGGGCCGTGAACACTGAAGCTTTCTTT,TRBJ1-1,-,-,TRBV28
CASSLVPGQRSPLHF,TGCGCCAGCAGCTTGGTACCGGGCCAGAGGTCACCCCTCCACTTT,TRBJ1-6,-,few,TRBV5-1
CASSLASGYEQFF,TGTGCCAGCAGCTTAGCTAGCGGCTATGAGCAGTTCTTC,TRBJ2-1,TRBD2,-,TRBV7-3
CASSSPGQGINEQFF,TGTGCCAGCAGCTCCCCGGGACAGGGGATCAATGAGCAGTTCTTC,TRBJ2-1,TRBD1,-,TRBV5-4
CASSPGLAGASTDTQYF,TGTGCCAGCAGCCCCGGACTAGCGGGGGCCAGCACAGATACGCAGTATTTT,TRBJ2-3,TRBD2,-,TRBV7-3
CASSSPGRSGYTF,TGTGCCAGCAGCTCACCAGGAAGAAGCGGCTACACCTTC,TRBJ1-2,-,-,TRBV7-3
CASSPFTAAGANVLTF,TGCGCCAGCAGCCCGTTCACTGCCGCTGGGGCCAACGTCCTGACTTTC,TRBJ2-6,-,-,TRBV5-1
CASSSTADTQYF,TGTGCCAGCAGCTCGACTGCAGATACGCAGTATTTT,TRBJ2-3,-,-,TRBV5-4
CASSVRQGYNQPQHF,TGCGCCAGCAGTGTCAGACAGGGATACAATCAGCCCCAGCATTTT,TRBJ1-5,TRBD1,-,TRBV10-2
CASSYLTRGYEQYF,TGTGCCAGCAGTTACTTGACCCGGGGCTACGAGCAGTACTTC,TRBJ2-7,-,-,TRBV6-5
CASSFSGTEAFF,TGTGCCAGCAGCTTCTCCGGAACTGAAGCTTTCTTT,TRBJ1-1,-,few,TRBV5-6
CASSLEGTGVRDTQYF,TGTGCCAGCAGTTTAGAGGGGACAGGGGTTAGGGATACGCAGTATTTT,TRBJ2-3,TRBD1,-,TRBV28
CASSLLPGLAGPTDTQYF,TGCGCCAGCAGCTTACTCCCGGGACTAGCGGGGCCCACAGATACGCAGTATTTT,TRBJ2-3,TRBD2,few,TRBV5-1
CASRLQGVETQYF,TGTGCCAGCAGACTGCAGGGTGTAGAGACCCAGTACTTC,TRBJ2-5,-,-,TRBV5-6
CASQRHDTGELFF,TGTGCCAGCCAAAGACACGACACCGGGGAGCTGTTTTTT,TRBJ2-2,-,-,TRBV9
CASSQGGGSDRAFF,TGCGCCAGCAGCCAAGGCGGAGGGTCCGATAGAGCTTTCTTT,TRBJ1-1,-,few,TRBV4-1
CASSSVGQGNYGYTF,TGTGCCAGCAGCTCCGTTGGACAGGGGAACTATGGCTACACCTTC,TRBJ1-2,TRBD1,-,TRBV7-9
CASSPGTNTDTQYF,TGTGCCAGCAGTCCAGGGACAAACACAGATACGCAGTATTTT,TRBJ2-3,-,-,TRBV28
CASSFPGGIGAFF,TGTGCCAGCAGCTTTCCCGGGGGTATAGGGGCTTTCTTT,TRBJ1-1,-,-,TRBV7-9
CASSPDLSYEQYF,TGCGCCAGCAGCCCGGACTTGTCCTACGAGCAGTACTTC,TRBJ2-7,-,-,TRBV5-1
CASSLRGAGNNEQFF,TGTGCCAGCAGCTTAAGAGGGGCGGGGAACAATGAGCAGTTCTTC,TRBJ2-1,-,few,TRBV7-3
CASSSGTITDTQYF,TGTGCCAGCAGCTCAGGGACTATTACAGATACGCAGTATTTT,TRBJ2-3,TRBD2,once,TRBV11-2
CASSPGDREAEQYF,TGTGCCAGCAGCCCTGGGGACAGGGAGGCCGAGCAGTACTTC,TRBJ2-7,TRBD1,few,TRBV7-9
CASSLDVSQPQHF,TGTGCCAGCAGCTTAGATGTAAGTCAGCCCCAGCATTTT,TRBJ1-5,-,-,TRBV7-1
CASTPGRENTEAFF,TGCGCCAGCACCCCCGGACGGGAGAACACTGAAGCTTTCTTT,TRBJ1-1,-,few,TRBV4-1
CASSYPKGGYTF,TGTGCCAGCAGTTACCCGAAAGGAGGCTACACCTTC,TRBJ1-2,-,-,TRBV6-5
CASSFGQGREQYF,TGTGCCAGCAGCTTCGGTCAGGGTAGGGAGCAGTACTTC,TRBJ2-7,-,-,TRBV5-8
CASSPDGNYGYTF,TGCGCCAGCAGCCCCGACGGAAACTATGGCTACACCTTC,TRBJ1-2,-,-,TRBV5-1
CSATAGGGAETQYF,TGCAGCGCCACAGCGGGGGGTGGGGCAGAGACCCAGTACTTC,TRBJ2-5,TRBD2,-,TRBV29-1
CASSQETGNQETQYF,TGTGCCAGCAGCCAAGAAACGGGGAACCAAGAGACCCAGTACTTC,TRBJ2-5,-,-,TRBV4-2
CASSLVWVGSGNTIYF,TGTGCCAGCAGCTTAGTTTGGGTTGGCTCTGGAAACACCATATATTTT,TRBJ1-3,-,-,TRBV11-2
CASRRTSGETDTQYF,TGTGCCAGCAGAAGGACTAGCGGGGAGACAGATACGCAGTATTTT,TRBJ2-3,TRBD2,-,TRBV6-4
CASSLDREEASYGYTF,TGTGCCAGCAGCTTAGACAGGGAGGAGGCCTCCTATGGCTACACCTTC,TRBJ1-2,-,-,TRBV7-9
CASSLFVRPNYGYTF,TGCGCCAGCAGCTTGTTTGTGCGACCCAACTATGGCTACACCTTC,TRBJ1-2,-,large,TRBV5-1
CASSSPESEGLYQETQYF,TGTGCCAGCAGCTCCCCTGAATCCGAGGGACTGTACCAAGAGACCCAGTACTTC,TRBJ2-5,-,-,TRBV7-9
CASSSTTGNSPLHF,TGTGCCAGCAGCTCTACTACTGGAAATTCACCCCTCCACTTT,TRBJ1-6,-,-,TRBV7-8
CASSTRTSNQPQHF,TGTGCCAGCAGCACCAGAACTAGCAATCAGCCCCAGCATTTT,TRBJ1-5,-,-,TRBV21-1
CASSLRDRGYEQYF,TGTGCCAGCAGTCTAAGGGACAGGGGCTACGAGCAGTACTTC,TRBJ2-7,TRBD1,-,TRBV6-5
CASSPWTGGLAGYNEQFF,TGTGCCAGCAGTCCTTGGACAGGGGGATTAGCGGGGTACAATGAGCAGTTCTTC,TRBJ2-1,TRBD1,-,TRBV2
CASSLTWQDYGYTF,TGTGCCAGCAGCTTAACGTGGCAGGACTATGGCTACACCTTC,TRBJ1-2,-,-,TRBV7-8
CASSYDTEAFF,TGTGCCAGCAGTTACGACACTGAAGCTTTCTTT,TRBJ1-1,-,-,TRBV6-5
CASSSRGQVTEAFF,TGTGCCAGCAGCTCCCGTGGACAGGTCACTGAAGCTTTCTTT,TRBJ1-1,TRBD1,-,TRBV7-2
CASSLGGLAGANEQFF,TGCGCCAGCAGCTTGGGGGGGCTAGCGGGAGCCAATGAGCAGTTCTTC,TRBJ2-1,TRBD2,-,TRBV5-1
CATSRVRVEKLFF,TGTGCCACCAGCAGAGTCAGGGTTGAAAAACTGTTTTTT,TRBJ1-4,-,few,TRBV15
CATRTGGGQPQHF,TGTGCCACCAGAACAGGGGGCGGGCAGCCCCAGCATTTT,TRBJ1-5,TRBD1,-,TRBV28
CASSQGGGGNTIYF,TGCGCCAGCAGCCAAGGGGGGGGCGGAAACACCATATATTTT,TRBJ1-3,-,-,TRBV4-1
CATSVRQGNGAEAFF,TGTGCCACCAGCGTTAGACAGGGGAACGGGGCTGAAGCTTTCTTT,TRBJ1-1,TRBD1,-,TRBV15
CSVEPGGNQPQHF,TGCAGCGTTGAACCCGGGGGCAATCAGCCCCAGCATTTT,TRBJ1-5,-,-,TRBV29-1
CASSLDVFGNTIYF,TGTGCCAGCAGCTTAGACGTCTTTGGAAACACCATATATTTT,TRBJ1-3,-,once,TRBV7-6
CASSIGDRTSPLHF,TGTGCCAGTAGTATAGGGGACAGGACCTCACCCCTCCACTTT,TRBJ1-6,TRBD1,-,TRBV19
CASSYEGSSNTEAFF,TGTGCCAGCAGTTACGAGGGCAGTTCGAACACTGAAGCTTTCTTT,TRBJ1-1,-,-,TRBV6-5
CASSHLPGQRSNEQFF,TGCGCCAGCAGCCACCTCCCGGGACAGAGAAGTAATGAGCAGTTCTTC,TRBJ2-1,TRBD1,few,TRBV4-1
CASLEGKYTDTQYF,TGTGCCAGCCTGGAGGGAAAATACACAGATACGCAGTATTTT,TRBJ2-3,-,-,TRBV7-9
CASSPGPLTSRETQYF,TGCGCCAGCAGCCCGGGTCCTCTCACCAGCAGAGAGACCCAGTACTTC,TRBJ2-5,-,-,TRBV5-1
CSVAGGSTDTQYF,TGCAGCGTTGCGGGGGGGAGCACAGATACGCAGTATTTT,TRBJ2-3,TRBD2,-,TRBV29-1
CASSPSEIYGYTF,TGTGCCAGCAGTCCCTCGGAGATTTATGGCTACACCTTC,TRBJ1-2,-,once,TRBV6-6
CASSLTERLNEKLFF,TGTGCCAGCAGCCTAACGGAGAGACTTAATGAAAAACTGTTTTTT,TRBJ1-4,-,-,TRBV7-2